This T cell receptor beta chain emerged from a study of CD8 T cells in ankylosing spondylitis. The sample holds many counts of this clonotype. Its antigen is as yet unknown. Whole-study results and caveats: A TCR beta motif made of several highly homologous variants seemed typical of ankylosing spondylitis blood.

The CDR3 consists of 12 residues. Germline assignment: CDR1 SGHRS and CDR2 YFSETQ. The V gene lost 0 bases and the J gene lost 8 bases, with 7 bases spanning the gap. Libraries for TCR beta were made by quantitative 5'-RACE with molecular barcodes. TCRdb passed the 5' RACE reads through MiXCR, listing each CDR3 protein once. The table includes some 800,000 distinct CDR3 sequences, 12% detected once. The chain employs TRBV5-1 and TRBJ2-3; perhaps TRBD2 as D (5 bases). The sample taken for sequencing was blood, either unsorted or a sorted T cell fraction (not recorded which). The receptor was isolated from a male donor with ankylosing spondylitis. CDR3 nucleotide sequence: TGCGCCAGCAGCTTGGATGAGGGTACGCAGTATTTT. It is translated as CASSLDEGTQYF. Filled out from reference TRBV5-1 and TRBJ2-3, the complete variable domain reads KAGVTQTPRYLIKTRGQQVTLSCSPISGHRSVSWYQQTPGQGLQFLFEYFSETQRNKGNFPGRFSGRQFSNSRSEMNVSTLELGDSALYLCASSLDEGTQYFGPGTRLTVL.